The 27 T cell receptor beta chains presented below share a single source sample, sequenced in a study of human T cells and chemical hapten exposure. Described time point: pre-sensitization, week 0. Regarding treatment: therapeutic diphenylcyclopropenone sensitization with weekly scalp DPC. TCRdb ran MiXCR on the RACE reads and lists one entry per CDR3 protein. The table shows about 61,000 distinct CDR3 sequences, with around 7% occurring only once. Material: whole blood, obtained in connection with sensitization to the hapten diphenylcyclopropenone (DPC). All receptors come from a woman aged 25 to 39 with alopecia areata. Some clones in this sample may be carry-over from other donors' samples.

This clonotype was recorded a few times. The chain combines TRBV7-9 with TRBJ2-3; D is uncertain. V lost 5 bases and J 2 bases, leaving 26 bases between the germline ends. CDR3 length: 19 amino acids. Germline CDR1 is SEHNR and CDR2 is FQNEAQ (reference sequence). Here the CDR3 DNA reads TGTGCCAGCAGCCCCTCTTTAGGACGGCGTCCTCCTTTCACAGATACGCAGTATTTT. Translation gives CASSPSLGRRPPFTDTQYF. Complete variable domain (other parts from reference TRBV7-9 and TRBJ2-3): DTGVSQNPRHKITKRGQNVTFRCDPISEHNRLYWYRQTLGQGPEFLTYFQNEAQLEKSRLLSDRFSAERPKGSFSTLEIQRTEQGDSAMYLCASSPSLGRRPPFTDTQYFGPGTRLTVL.

V gene TRBV2 combines with J gene TRBJ1-2; 7 positions agree with TRBD1. The CDR3 spans 15 residues. From germline, CDR1 is SNHLY and CDR2 FYNNEI. V gave up 7 bases and J gave up 4 bases; unmatched junction bases: 12. The CDR3 here is CASNQRQGDLYGYTF. CDR3 coding DNA: TGTGCCAGCAATCAAAGGCAGGGGGATCTCTATGGCTACACCTTC.

This clonotype was counted ten times or more. The CDR3 sequence: CSARDRGSSYEQYF. The CDR3 DNA is TGCAGTGCTAGAGACCGGGGGAGCTCCTACGAGCAGTACTTC. This sequence joins TRBV20-1 and TRBJ2-7; D may be TRBD2 (6 bases). CDR3 size: 14 residues. The V and J ends lost 0 bases and 0 bases respectively, with 9 bases between them. Germline V lookup: CDR1 DFQATT, CDR2 SNEGSKA (reference sequence).

This clonotype showed up many times. In DNA, the CDR3 is TGCAGTGGTAGCGGGGGGGCCTCCTACAATGAGCAGTTCTTC. This codes for CSGSGGASYNEQFF. The rearrangement links TRBV20-1 to TRBJ2-1; 11 nucleotides line up with TRBD2. V lost 7 bases, J lost 0 bases, and 2 bases stayed unmatched. The CDR3 spans 14 residues. CDR1 is DFQATT and CDR2 is SNEGSKA in the germline V gene (reference sequence).

In this sample, this clonotype turned up many times. V usage is TRBV18 and J usage is TRBJ2-4, with 9 positions matching TRBD2. V shed 0 bases, J shed 0 bases, and the junction held 6 bases outside the gene matches. Germline V lookup: CDR1 KGHSH, CDR2 LQKENI. This CDR3 contains 18 residues. In nucleotides, the CDR3 is TGTGCCAGCTCACCACCACCTAGCGGGGTCCTAGCCAAAAACATTCAGTACTTC. Translation gives CASSPPPSGVLAKNIQYF.

In this sample, this clonotype turned up many times. The chain has TRBV20-1 and TRBJ1-5; D is perhaps TRBD1 (6 bases). Germline-derived CDR1 and CDR2 are DFQATT and SNEGSKA (reference sequence). The CDR3 loop spans 15 amino acids. Trimming shortened V by 2 bases and J by 4 bases, and 15 bases separated the two germline ends. Here the CDR3 reads CSARSGQSTNQPQHF. The CDR3 DNA is TGCAGTGCTAGATCTGGACAGTCAACAAATCAGCCCCAGCATTTT.

This clonotype was seen at least ten times. The rearrangement joins TRBV30 to TRBJ2-7, with a possible D match to TRBD1 (5 bases). The CDR3 length is 12 residues. The germline V gene encodes CDR1 GTSNPN and CDR2 SVGIG (reference sequence). Between the trimmed V and J ends, which lost 4 bases and 6 bases, there was a span of 13 bases. CDR3 region: CAWNRGPVEQYF. Written as DNA, the CDR3 is TGTGCCTGGAATAGGGGCCCCGTCGAGCAGTACTTC.

This clonotype was counted ten times or more. V is TRBV12-3 or TRBV12-4 and J is TRBJ1-2; possible D gene TRBD1, 5 bases. CDR3 length equals 13 residues. V was pared by 5 bases and J by 3 bases, with 10 bases between. In DNA, the CDR3 is TGTGCCAGCAGTGGGGGACCGCACTATGGCTACACCTTC. Encoded protein: CASSGGPHYGYTF.

This chain uses TRBV18 with TRBJ1-1; D remains ambiguous. The V gene lost 3 bases and the J gene lost 7 bases, with 9 bases spanning the gap. Germline CDR1 reads KGHSH; CDR2 reads LQKENI. CDR3 length: 12 amino acids. CDR3 sequence: CASSPIQLEAFF. CDR3 in DNA: TGTGCCAGCTCACCGATTCAGCTTGAAGCTTTCTTT.

This clonotype was found many times. The chain combines TRBV6-2 or TRBV6-3 with TRBJ2-1; D possibly corresponds to TRBD1 (5 bases). V shed 8 bases and J shed 6 bases, with 8 bases lying between them. The CDR3 has 11 residues. The V gene's germline CDR1 is MNHEY and CDR2 SVGEGT. The CDR3 DNA follows: TGTGCCAGCCTAGGGGTCAATGAGCAGTTCTTC. Encoded protein: CASLGVNEQFF.

This clonotype has ten or more counts. V and J are TRBV3-1 and TRBJ2-5; 10 nucleotides align to TRBD2. Per germline, CDR1 LGHDT and CDR2 YNNKEL (reference sequence). The CDR3 has 16 residues. The junction had 11 bases not matched to a gene; V was cut back by 6 bases and J by 4 bases. CDR3 sequence: CASSTIFSGGLETQYF. CDR3 coding DNA: TGTGCCAGCAGTACTATTTTTAGCGGGGGGCTAGAGACCCAGTACTTC.

The chain joins TRBV2 to TRBJ2-3; D possibly corresponds to TRBD1 (6 bases). The CDR3 extends over 17 amino acids. Germline values: CDR1 SNHLY, CDR2 FYNNEI. With 7 bases removed from V and 0 bases from J, the gap between germline ends came to 20 bases. The CDR3 region has the DNA TGTGCCAGCATCCGCAAGGACAGATTTTCTAGCACAGATACGCAGTATTTT. Protein sequence: CASIRKDRFSSTDTQYF. The full variable domain, completed using reference TRBV2 and TRBJ2-3, is EPEVTQTPSHQVTQMGQEVILRCVPISNHLYFYWYRQILGQKVEFLVSFYNNEISEKSEIFDDQFSVERPDGSNFTLKIRSTKLEDSAMYFCASIRKDRFSSTDTQYFGPGTRLTVL.

This clonotype showed up many times. This chain connects TRBV20-1 to TRBJ1-1, with D uncertain. V gave up 6 bases and J gave up 4 bases, with 15 bases separating them. The CDR3 covers 13 residues. The germline gives CDR1 DFQATT, CDR2 SNEGSKA (reference sequence). The chain's CDR3 is CSAPGPLGTEAFF. CDR3 DNA sequence: TGCAGTGCGCCCGGCCCCCTGGGCACTGAAGCTTTCTTT.

The rearrangement links TRBV7-2 to TRBJ1-1; 8 nucleotides match TRBD1. The CDR3 is 12 residues long. Trimming took 6 bases from V and 10 from J; bases not matched to a gene: 7. CDR1 and CDR2 from the germline V gene are SGHTA and FQGNSA. CDR3 amino acids: CASRRIDRGAFF. The CDR3 DNA follows: TGTGCCAGCAGGCGGATCGACAGGGGAGCTTTCTTT. Combining the CDR3 with reference TRBV7-2 and TRBJ1-1 gives the whole variable domain GAGVSQSPSNKVTEKGKDVELRCDPISGHTALYWYRQSLGQGLEFLIYFQGNSAPDKSGLPSDRFSAERTGGSVSTLTIQRTQQEDSAVYLCASRRIDRGAFFGQGTRLTVV.

Many counts were recorded for this clonotype. V and J are TRBV5-4 and TRBJ1-1; D not certain. Germline CDR1 SGHNT, CDR2 YYREEE (reference sequence). This CDR3 is 12 amino acids long. Trimming took off 5 bases at V and 9 bases at J, with 14 bases between the two ends. The CDR3 DNA reads TGTGCCAGCAGTCCCTTAAACGGGAAAGCTTTCTTT. Translating it yields CASSPLNGKAFF.

Many counts were recorded for this clonotype. The V and J genes are TRBV9 and TRBJ2-7; D may match TRBD1 or TRBD2 (6 bases each). V lost 2 bases to trimming and J lost 0 bases, with 12 bases between them. The CDR3 contains 15 residues. The germline V gene encodes CDR1 SGDLS and CDR2 YYNGEE. The CDR3 is CASSVGGQFSYEQYF. Written as DNA, the CDR3 is TGTGCCAGCAGCGTTGGGGGGCAATTCTCCTACGAGCAGTACTTC.

This clonotype occurred many times. The chain links TRBV7-6 to TRBJ2-5; possibly TRBD2 for D (6 bases). The CDR3 loop spans 15 amino acids. Looked up from germline, CDR1 is SGHVS and CDR2 is FNYEAQ. Trimming left V 3 bases short and J 2 bases short, with 13 bases between. CDR3 in amino acids: CASSFKRAPQETQYF. The DNA for the CDR3 is TGTGCCAGCAGCTTTAAGCGGGCCCCGCAAGAGACCCAGTACTTC.

This clonotype was detected a few times. This CDR3 is CASSQFQRGELFF. The DNA for the CDR3 is TGTGCCAGCAGCCAATTTCAACGCGGGGAGCTGTTTTTT. V is TRBV3-1 and J is TRBJ2-2; D remains ambiguous. V shed 2 bases and J shed 7 bases, with 8 bases lying between them. Germline loops: CDR1 LGHDT, CDR2 YNNKEL (reference sequence). This CDR3 has 13 residues.

This clonotype was detected ten times or more. The chain links TRBV19 to TRBJ2-4, with TRBD2 matching over 9 bases. This CDR3 region has 16 residues. From germline, CDR1 is LNHDA and CDR2 SQIVND (reference sequence). The V and J ends lost 4 bases and 2 bases, in that order; junction bases with no gene match: 6. CDR3 DNA: TGTGCCAGTAGTACCCGGACTAGCGTATCCAAAAACATTCAGTACTTC. Its protein product is CASSTRTSVSKNIQYF.

This clonotype came up a few times. The chain joins TRBV25-1 to TRBJ1-1; no firm D call. Germline V gene data show CDR1 as MGHDK and CDR2 as SYGVNS. CDR3 length: 15 amino acids. The V and J ends lost 1 base and 1 base respectively, with 10 bases between them. CDR3 bases: TGTGCCAGCAGTGAATCCCACCCTAAGAACACTGAAGCTTTCTTT. Translating gives CASSESHPKNTEAFF.

This clonotype has at least ten counts. The chain couples TRBV12-3 or TRBV12-4 to TRBJ2-7, with 7 positions matching TRBD2. Trimming cost V 5 bases and J 2 bases; bases outside gene matches: 6. The CDR3 is 14 amino acids. The CDR3 nucleotides are TGTGCCAGCAGTCCTGAAGCGGGGACCTACGAGCAGTACTTC. This sequence encodes CASSPEAGTYEQYF.

At least ten counts were recorded for this clonotype. The chain combines TRBV12-3 or TRBV12-4 with TRBJ2-6, with unresolved D. Trimming stripped 5 bases from V and 2 bases from J, with 7 bases between. The CDR3 runs 14 residues. CDR3 loop: CASSPLAGANVLTF. DNA for the CDR3: TGTGCCAGCAGTCCATTAGCTGGGGCCAACGTCCTGACTTTC.

In its sample, this clonotype was seen many times. CDR3 protein: CASSQLGTGNQPQHF. CDR3 coding DNA: TGTGCCAGCAGTCAGCTCGGGACAGGGAATCAGCCCCAGCATTTT. The V gene is TRBV6-5, the J gene TRBJ1-5; 9 nucleotides align to TRBD1. V lost 5 bases, J lost 4 bases, and 6 bases stayed unmatched. The germline V gene encodes CDR1 MNHEY and CDR2 SVGAGI. The CDR3 totals 15 residues.

This clonotype was seen repeatedly, ten times or more. This sequence joins TRBV20-1 and TRBJ2-1, with 7 bases aligning to TRBD2. Germline V gives CDR1 DFQATT, CDR2 SNEGSKA (reference sequence). The V segment lost 3 bases and the J segment 0 bases; nucleotides outside the gene matches: 2. The CDR3 spans 14 residues. CDR3 protein: CSARRGSSYNEQFF. The CDR3 region has the DNA TGCAGTGCTAGGCGGGGGAGCTCCTACAATGAGCAGTTCTTC.

This clonotype has a count of ten or more. The chain joins TRBV12-5 to TRBJ2-1; a weak D match, TRBD1 (5 bases). The CDR3 loop spans 15 amino acids. Germline V CDR1 and CDR2: LGHNT, FRNRAP. The V end lost 0 bases, the J end lost 7 bases, and 13 bases lay between the germline ends. The CDR3 protein is CASGLVNNRKNEQFF. CDR3 sequence (DNA): TGTGCTAGTGGTTTGGTAAACAACAGGAAAAATGAGCAGTTCTTC.

This clonotype was seen only a few times. J is TRBJ1-4 and V is TRBV5-4; the match to TRBD1 covers 7 bases. In germline, CDR1 is SGHNT, CDR2 YYREEE (reference sequence). With V trimmed by 4 bases and J by 9 bases, 3 bases remained unmatched. The CDR3 runs to 12 residues. CDR3 sequence: CASSMGQQKLFF. For the CDR3, the DNA is TGTGCCAGCAGCATGGGACAGCAAAAACTGTTTTTT.

This clonotype was counted ten times or more. The J gene is TRBJ2-3, the V gene TRBV6-5; D gene uncertain. V shed 6 bases and J shed 2 bases, with 12 bases lying between them. The germline V gene encodes CDR1 MNHEY and CDR2 SVGAGI. The CDR3 loop spans 14 amino acids. CDR3 in amino acids: CASSLQYFTDTQYF. In nucleotides, the CDR3 is TGTGCCAGCAGCTTACAGTATTTCACAGATACGCAGTATTTT.